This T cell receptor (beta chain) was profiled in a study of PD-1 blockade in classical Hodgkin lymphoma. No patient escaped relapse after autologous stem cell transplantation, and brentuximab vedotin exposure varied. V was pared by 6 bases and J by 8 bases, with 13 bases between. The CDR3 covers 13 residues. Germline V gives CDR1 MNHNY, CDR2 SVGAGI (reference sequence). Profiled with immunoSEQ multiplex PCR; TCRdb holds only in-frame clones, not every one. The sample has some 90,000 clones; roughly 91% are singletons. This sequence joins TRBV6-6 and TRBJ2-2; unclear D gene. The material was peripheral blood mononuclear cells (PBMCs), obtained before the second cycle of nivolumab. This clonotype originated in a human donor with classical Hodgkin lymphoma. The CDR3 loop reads CASSYRTGGELFF. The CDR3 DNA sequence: TGTGCCAGCAGCTATCGGACCGGAGGGGAGCTGTTTTTT.